This TCR beta chain was captured by sequencing in a study of human T cells and chemical hapten exposure. V was clipped by 0 bases and J by 4 bases; unmatched bases: 5. This CDR3 is built from 15 residues. Germline CDR1 and CDR2: SGHRS and YFSETQ. The time point is: patch test 3, about 24 weeks after DPC sensitization. Described treatment: therapeutic diphenylcyclopropenone sensitization with weekly scalp DPC. Whole-study results and caveats: Expanded TCRs created a significantly greater count of big CDR3 similarity clusters than controls did.

On this clonotype itself: Its cognate antigen is unknown.

Unique molecular identifiers were attached to individual cDNA molecules during library preparation. TCRdb re-called the RACE reads with MiXCR, one entry per CDR3 protein. The sample has roughly 200,000 distinct CDR3 sequences, around 25% seen once. The starting material was whole blood, obtained in connection with sensitization to the hapten diphenylcyclopropenone (DPC). This TCR was sampled from a woman aged 40 to 55 with alopecia areata. Some clones in this sample may be carry-over from other donors' samples. This chain joins TRBV5-1 and TRBJ2-7, with TRBD1 matching over 9 bases. The CDR3 protein is CASSLEGQGPYEQYF. DNA of the CDR3: TGCGCCAGCAGCTTGGAGGGACAGGGACCTTACGAGCAGTACTTC. The whole variable domain, filled in from reference TRBV5-1 and TRBJ2-7, reads KAGVTQTPRYLIKTRGQQVTLSCSPISGHRSVSWYQQTPGQGLQFLFEYFSETQRNKGNFPGRFSGRQFSNSRSEMNVSTLELGDSALYLCASSLEGQGPYEQYFGPGTRLTVT.